The rows below give T cell receptor beta chains drawn from one sample of a study of OX40 agonist ivuxolimab in advanced cancers. Clones were read by immunoSEQ multiplex PCR, and TCRdb kept only the in-frame ones, dropping some. Of under 20,000 clones listed, more than 75% were seen once; the top ten hold about 32%. The sequencing here drew on CD4+ or CD8+ T cells sorted from blood, taken in a trial of the OX40 agonist ivuxolimab. Receptors originate from an adult with an advanced solid tumor such as melanoma, head and neck, liver or kidney cancer. The CDR3 runs from the conserved cysteine through the conserved F or W. The D gene is left open where the match is weak. Not every row has a clone size; where given, it reads once, few, many or a size class.

TRBV14,TRBJ1-1,15,NA,few,CASSPFDGRNTEAFF,TGTGCCAGCAGCCCATTCGACGGGAGGAACACTGAAGCTTTCTTT
TRBV9,TRBJ1-3,16,NA,NA,CASSPNHQGSGNTIYF,TGTGCCAGCAGCCCTAACCACCAGGGGTCTGGAAACACCATATATTTT
TRBV9,TRBJ1-2,13,NA,NA,CASSVTTGSGYTF,TGTGCCAGCAGCGTGACAACAGGGTCCGGCTACACCTTC
TRBV5-8,TRBJ1-2,15,TRBD1,once,CASSLAGTANYGYTF,TGTGCCAGCAGCTTGGCTGGGACAGCTAACTATGGCTACACCTTC
TRBV6-6,TRBJ2-7,15,NA,NA,CASSHRVLYSYEQYF,TGTGCCAGCAGCCACAGGGTCCTATACTCCTACGAGCAGTACTTC
TRBV4-3,TRBJ2-1,13,NA,NA,CASSQGVGNEQFF,TGCGCCAGCAGCCAAGGGGTTGGGAATGAGCAGTTCTTC
TRBV21-1,TRBJ2-7,13,NA,NA,CASSKVLAGEQYF,TGTGCCAGCAGCAAAGTCCTAGCGGGCGAGCAGTACTTC
TRBV7-6,TRBJ2-3,15,NA,few,CASSLTTGGTDTQYF,TGTGCCAGCAGCCTCACTACCGGGGGAACAGATACGCAGTATTTT
TRBV4-1,TRBJ2-3,15,NA,NA,CASSNDGWDTDTQYF,TGCGCCAGCAGCAATGACGGCTGGGACACAGATACGCAGTATTTT
TRBV27,TRBJ2-7,15,TRBD1,NA,CASSPRDRTVYEQYF,TGTGCCAGCAGTCCCCGGGACAGGACAGTTTACGAGCAGTACTTC
TRBV10-3,TRBJ2-1,13,TRBD2,NA,CAIMAGVGHEQFF,TGTGCCATCATGGCGGGAGTAGGCCATGAGCAGTTCTTC
TRBV5-6,TRBJ1-3,15,NA,NA,CASSLEGRSGNTIYF,TGTGCCAGCAGCTTGGAGGGCCGTTCTGGAAACACCATATATTTT
TRBV7-3,TRBJ2-2,15,NA,NA,CASSPWTENTGELFF,TGTGCCAGCAGCCCCTGGACTGAAAACACCGGGGAGCTGTTTTTT
TRBV4-3,TRBJ2-1,13,TRBD1,NA,CASSVTGGNEQFF,TGCGCCAGCAGCGTTACAGGGGGCAATGAGCAGTTCTTC
TRBV13,TRBJ2-7,13,NA,NA,CASSPSASYEQYF,TGTGCCAGCAGTCCCTCCGCTTCCTACGAGCAGTACTTC
TRBV19,TRBJ2-7,14,NA,NA,CASSPVTGSYEQYF,TGTGCCAGTAGTCCTGTCACAGGATCCTACGAGCAGTACTTC
TRBV28,TRBJ2-7,14,NA,NA,CASSFLEGLYEQYF,TGTGCCAGCAGTTTCTTGGAGGGTCTCTACGAGCAGTACTTC